This TCR beta chain was captured in a study of control samples from healthy donors and cancer patients. Germline-derived CDR1 and CDR2 are MDHEN and SYDVKM. This CDR3 is built from 13 residues. V was clipped by 2 bases and J by 5 bases, with 10 bases between them. Libraries were prepared by immunoSEQ multiplex PCR; TCRdb keeps only in-frame clonotypes and omits some of them. The data show about 190,000 clones, just under 95% seen once. The TCR was taken from a man aged 18 to 30 in good health. The chain employs TRBV28 and TRBJ2-7; weak D call: TRBD1 (6 bases). The sequencing input was blood. The DNA of the CDR3 is TGTGCCAGCAGTTTAACAGGGAAACACGAGCAGTACTTC. Protein sequence: CASSLTGKHEQYF.